The 29 T cell receptor beta chains given below trace back to one sample, sequenced in a study of T cells in Graves' hyperthyroidism and ophthalmopathy. RNA transcripts provided the source from which TCR beta CDR3 regions were amplified. Carried out on the TCR CDR3, a first-round RT-PCR used the HTBI primer set. TCRdb recomputed calls from the multiplex PCR reads with MiXCR, one row per CDR3 protein. This sample has 360,000 or so distinct CDR3 sequences, with around 15% found just once. The material sequenced was blood. These receptors all come from a woman aged 60 to 75 with Graves' ophthalmopathy.

CDR3 DNA sequence: TGTGCCAGCAGTTCATCAACCTACCCAATGTTCGGAAACACCATATATTTT. Protein: CASSSSTYPMFGNTIYF. V is TRBV28 and J is TRBJ1-3, with D hard to call. Germline CDR1 MDHEN, CDR2 SYDVKM. V gave up 4 bases and J gave up 4 bases, with 20 bases separating them. CDR3 length equals 17 residues.

V and J are TRBV19 and TRBJ2-4; 10 nucleotides line up with TRBD2. The J segment lost 2 bases and the V segment lost 1 base, leaving 5 bases of the junction unmatched. The length of the CDR3 is 17 residues. Germline lookup yields CDR1 LNHDA and CDR2 SQIVND (reference sequence). The CDR3 loop reads CASSIGLAGGTKNIQYF. As DNA, the CDR3 is TGTGCCAGTAGTATAGGACTAGCGGGTGGGACCAAAAACATTCAGTACTTC.

Only a few counts were recorded for this clonotype. This chain links TRBV27 with TRBJ1-3, with D maybe TRBD1 (5 bases). The CDR3 is made up of 15 amino acids. CDR1 and CDR2 (germline): MNHEY, SMNVEV (reference sequence). Trimming took off 0 bases at V and 4 bases at J, with 10 bases between the two ends. This CDR3 is CASSLSSGSGNTIYF. CDR3 DNA sequence: TGTGCCAGCAGTTTATCATCAGGGTCCGGAAACACCATATATTTT.

This clonotype was observed many times. The chain employs TRBV28 and TRBJ2-5; 9 nucleotides line up with TRBD2. The CDR3 consists of 13 residues. Losses at the gene ends were 7 bases for V and 5 bases for J; bases not matched to a gene: 5. CDR1 and CDR2 from the germline V gene are MDHEN and SYDVKM. Here the CDR3 DNA reads TGTGCCAGCACGGAGCGGGGGGCCGAGACCCAGTACTTC. This encodes CASTERGAETQYF.

This clonotype was counted many times. This chain connects TRBV2 to TRBJ2-7; 10 nucleotides match TRBD1. Germline lookup yields CDR1 SNHLY and CDR2 FYNNEI. CDR3 length: 15 residues. V was clipped by 5 bases and J by 2 bases; unmatched bases: 6. CDR3 DNA sequence: TGTGCCAGCAGTAACTCCGGGACAGGGGCCTACGAGCAGTACTTC. It yields the protein CASSNSGTGAYEQYF.

This clonotype was recorded many times. The chain couples TRBV3-1 to TRBJ2-1, with D unclear. The germline V and J ends were trimmed by 0 bases and 10 bases, with 7 bases remaining between them. This CDR3 has 12 residues. Germline V gene data show CDR1 as LGHDT and CDR2 as YNNKEL (reference sequence). DNA for the CDR3: TGTGCCAGCAGCCAAGATTTGAACGAGCAGTTCTTC. This translates into CASSQDLNEQFF.

The chain carries TRBV25-1 and TRBJ1-4; D uncertain. The CDR3 extends over 16 amino acids. Germline V lookup: CDR1 MGHDK, CDR2 SYGVNS. Trimming took 3 bases from V and 0 from J, leaving 11 bases between them. CDR3 DNA sequence: TGTGCCAGCAGTGATCGGACGGCCGCAACTAATGAAAAACTGTTTTTT. Translation: CASSDRTAATNEKLFF.

The CDR3 bases are TGTGCCATCAGTTCAGGGGGAGAGACCCAGTACTTC. This gives the protein CAISSGGETQYF. The chain recombines TRBV10-3 with TRBJ2-5; 7 bases line up with TRBD1. The CDR3 length is 12 residues. Losses at the gene ends were 5 bases for V and 4 bases for J; bases not matched to a gene: 1. In germline, CDR1 is ENHRY, CDR2 SYGVKD.

This clonotype was counted ten times or more. The gene calls are TRBV28 and TRBJ1-6, with D possibly TRBD1 on 5 matching bases. Trimming removed 7 bases from V and 5 bases from J, with 15 bases in between. The CDR3 has 15 amino acids. CDR1 and CDR2 from the germline V gene are MDHEN and SYDVKM. The CDR3 here is CASTTAGTNNSPLHF. The CDR3 region has the DNA TGTGCCAGCACCACCGCCGGGACCAATAATTCACCCCTCCACTTT.

This clonotype was counted at least ten times. The genes are TRBV18 and TRBJ2-3; D gene ambiguous. Trimming took 4 bases from V and 2 from J, leaving 4 bases between them. CDR1 and CDR2 (germline): KGHSH, LQKENI. This CDR3 has 12 amino acids. The CDR3 region is CASSQITDTQYF. The CDR3 DNA follows: TGTGCCAGCTCACAAATCACAGATACGCAGTATTTT.

Regarding this clonotype: Germline is not matched at one junction end, which may reflect a read error. This chain joins TRBV5-1 and TRBJ2-7; 11 nucleotides align to TRBD1. Germline CDR1 is SGHRS and CDR2 is YFSETQ. This CDR3 contains 16 residues. The CDR3 here is CASSFRTGGMAYEQYF. The CDR3 bases are TGTGCCAGCAGCTTCCGGACAGGGGGCATGGCCTACGAGCAGTACTTC.

This clonotype was observed at least ten times. This rearrangement joins TRBV12-3 or TRBV12-4 to TRBJ2-7; tentative D call: TRBD2 (6 bases). The V gene lost 6 bases and the J gene lost 4 bases, with 25 bases spanning the gap. This CDR3 is built from 17 residues. The CDR3 DNA follows: TGTGCCAGCAGCCCCACTTCAAGGGCAGGAGGGATTTACGAGCAGTACTTC. Translating it yields CASSPTSRAGGIYEQYF.

The sample holds many counts of this clonotype. J is TRBJ2-1 and V is TRBV11-2, with 10 positions matching TRBD2. Germline V lookup: CDR1 SGHAT, CDR2 FQNNGV. The CDR3 is 14 amino acids. The V gene end was trimmed by 5 bases and the J gene end by 7 bases; junction bases not matched to a gene: 5. The CDR3 protein is CASSQREGGNEQFF. CDR3 sequence (DNA): TGTGCCAGCAGCCAGCGGGAGGGCGGGAATGAGCAGTTCTTC.

Of note for this clonotype: This clone may be a read error of a much larger clone one base away. J is TRBJ2-7 and V is TRBV2; 10 nucleotides line up with TRBD1. Germline loops: CDR1 SNHLY, CDR2 FYNNEI. The CDR3 covers 13 residues. The V segment lost 6 bases and the J segment 3 bases; nucleotides outside the gene matches: 2. The CDR3 reads CASRDRGGYEQYF. In nucleotides, the CDR3 is TGTGCCAGCAGGGACAGGGGGGGCTACGAGCAGTACTTC.

There are many counts of this clonotype. The chain recombines TRBV28 with TRBJ2-1; a weak D match, TRBD2 (6 bases). CDR3 length: 14 amino acids. Germline values: CDR1 MDHEN, CDR2 SYDVKM. Trimming cost V 2 bases and J 7 bases, with 12 bases left between them. The CDR3 bases are TGTGCCAGCAGTTTACCCGGGAGTAGAAATGAGCAGTTCTTC. Translated: CASSLPGSRNEQFF.

This clonotype was seen ten or more times. The rearrangement joins TRBV7-2 to TRBJ2-1; D gene uncertain. V lost 0 bases to trimming and J lost 8 bases, with 11 bases between them. The germline V gene encodes CDR1 SGHTA and CDR2 FQGNSA. The length of the CDR3 is 14 residues. Written as DNA, the CDR3 is TGTGCCAGCAGCTTAGCGCACAGTACAGATGAGCAGTTCTTC. This sequence encodes CASSLAHSTDEQFF.

V and J are TRBV24-1 and TRBJ2-7; 9 bases match TRBD1. The J segment lost 2 bases and the V segment lost 3 bases, leaving 4 bases of the junction unmatched. This CDR3 has 15 residues. CDR1 KGHDR and CDR2 SFDVKD come from the germline V gene. The CDR3 nucleotides read TGTGCCACCAGTGATAGACAGGGGGGACCCTACGAGCAGTACTTC. Protein sequence: CATSDRQGGPYEQYF.

Notes on this clonotype: An end of the junction differs from the germline gene, which may be a read error. CDR3 in amino acids: CAITARGGSYGYTF. DNA of the CDR3: TGTGCCATCACCGCCCGGGGGGGAAGCTATGGCTACACATTC. The chain couples TRBV10-3 to TRBJ1-2; D may be TRBD1 (5 bases). The CDR3 runs to 14 residues. Germline V gene data show CDR1 as ENHRY and CDR2 as SYGVKD.

The rearrangement uses TRBV28 and TRBJ1-2; maybe TRBD1 (5 bases). This CDR3 spans 12 amino acids. Trimming removed 5 bases from V and 10 bases from J, with 14 bases in between. From germline, CDR1 is MDHEN and CDR2 SYDVKM. The CDR3 loop reads CASSTGGKHYTF. For the CDR3, the DNA is TGTGCCAGCAGTACGGGGGGAAAACACTACACCTTC.

The CDR3 nucleotides are TGTGCCAGCAGTCGGCCCGGACAGAGAAGGTTCGGGGAGCTGTTTTTT. Its translation: CASSRPGQRRFGELFF. This chain links TRBV28 with TRBJ2-2, with a weak D call TRBD1 (6 bases). Germline lookup yields CDR1 MDHEN and CDR2 SYDVKM. CDR3 length: 16 amino acids. V lost 5 bases and J 7 bases, leaving 20 bases between the germline ends.

Ten or more counts support this clonotype. The rearrangement uses TRBV15 and TRBJ2-1; a possible D gene is TRBD1 (7 bases). Germline-derived CDR1 and CDR2 are LNHNV and YYDKDF (reference sequence). The CDR3 is 13 residues long. The V end was cut by 5 bases, the J end by 10 bases, with 15 bases between. The CDR3 sequence: CATSLISGGEQFF. CDR3 nucleotides: TGTGCCACCAGCCTGATATCAGGGGGGGAGCAGTTCTTC.

The rearrangement joins TRBV20-1 to TRBJ2-2; 14 bases fit TRBD2. Germline CDR1 reads DFQATT; CDR2 reads SNEGSKA (reference sequence). J lost 7 bases, V lost 6 bases, and 16 bases had no gene match. This CDR3 is 18 amino acids long. The CDR3 region has the DNA TGCAGTGCGGAGCGGGGACTAGCGGGAGTAAGGGAGGTCGGGGAGCTGTTTTTT. This gives the protein CSAERGLAGVREVGELFF.

The chain couples TRBV11-2 to TRBJ2-7, with TRBD2 matching 7 bases. The CDR3 is 15 residues long. Per the germline V gene, CDR1 is SGHAT and CDR2 is FQNNGV. J lost 5 bases, V lost 3 bases, and 10 bases had no gene match. The CDR3 DNA is TGTGCCAGCAGCTTTTTCGGGCCCGGGGGGAACGAGCAGTACTTC. Amino acid sequence: CASSFFGPGGNEQYF.

The chain couples TRBV20-1 to TRBJ2-7; TRBD2 matches at 12 bases. Germline lookup yields CDR1 DFQATT and CDR2 SNEGSKA (reference sequence). J lost 5 bases, V lost 1 base, and 0 bases had no gene match. This CDR3 has 13 residues. This CDR3 reads CSARGTSGNEQYF. CDR3 nucleotide sequence: TGCAGTGCTAGAGGGACTAGCGGGAACGAGCAGTACTTC.

This clonotype was detected ten times or more. This chain connects TRBV20-1 to TRBJ2-1, with D possibly matching TRBD1 (5 bases). The CDR3 totals 13 residues. The V end lost 1 base, the J end lost 3 bases, and 7 bases lay between the germline ends. Germline V gives CDR1 DFQATT, CDR2 SNEGSKA (reference sequence). The CDR3 region has the DNA TGCAGTGCTAGAGGGGGCAGCTACAATGAGCAGTTCTTC. Encoded protein: CSARGGSYNEQFF.

The gene calls are TRBV6-5 and TRBJ2-7; TRBD1 matches 8 bases. This CDR3 spans 17 amino acids. Germline assignment: CDR1 MNHEY and CDR2 SVGAGI. The J segment lost 2 bases and the V segment lost 0 bases, leaving 9 bases of the junction unmatched. CDR3 DNA: TGTGCCAGCAGTTACTCCGGTGGACAGGGAGGAACCTACGAGCAGTACTTC. It specifies CASSYSGGQGGTYEQYF.

The rearrangement uses TRBV2 and TRBJ2-7; D gene ambiguous. In germline, CDR1 is SNHLY, CDR2 FYNNEI. V was cut by 7 bases and J by 0 bases, with 13 bases left in between. The CDR3 contains 14 residues. In DNA, the CDR3 is TGTGCCAGCACTGCCGTACGGAGCTCCTACGAGCAGTACTTC. Protein sequence: CASTAVRSSYEQYF.

This clonotype was counted at least ten times. V and J are TRBV28 and TRBJ2-1; 10 nucleotides match TRBD2. The germline V gene has CDR1 MDHEN and CDR2 SYDVKM. The CDR3 spans 17 residues. V shed 7 bases and J 0 bases; nucleotides not matched to a gene: 9. The CDR3 DNA is TGTGCCAGCAATAAGGAACTAGCGGGATCCTCCTACAATGAGCAGTTCTTC. Protein sequence: CASNKELAGSSYNEQFF.

The chain is built from TRBV27 and TRBJ1-2; possibly TRBD1 for D (6 bases). CDR3 size: 13 residues. Germline CDR1 and CDR2: MNHEY and SMNVEV (reference sequence). V was cut by 5 bases and J by 8 bases, with 15 bases left in between. CDR3 protein: CASSPGQNGGYTF. In nucleotides, the CDR3 is TGTGCCAGCAGTCCGGGACAAAACGGGGGCTACACCTTC.